These 31 T cell receptor beta chains were sequenced from one sample in a study of blood T cell repertoires in COVID-19. Sequenced by immunoSEQ multiplex PCR; TCRdb stores in-frame clones only, minus some. The top ten clones hold 2.5% to 3% of a sample with around 300,000 clones, around 80% of them seen once. Source material: peripheral blood. Receptors originate from a young man with active or convalescent COVID-19.

The V call is TRBV5-8, the J call TRBJ2-2, with TRBD1 identical over 9 bases. Unmatched junction bases numbered 5, after V lost 4 bases and J lost 1 base. Germline V gene sequence: CDR1 SGHTS, CDR2 YDEGEE. This CDR3 region has 16 residues. The CDR3 region has the DNA TGTGCCAGCAGCCCCCCGGGACAGGGGAACACCGGGGAGCTGTTTTTT. It is translated as CASSPPGQGNTGELFF.

The chain employs TRBV14 and TRBJ1-2; 7 positions agree with TRBD1. The CDR3 loop spans 15 amino acids. V was clipped by 9 bases and J by 1 base; unmatched bases: 11. Germline lookup yields CDR1 SGHDN and CDR2 FVKESK. The DNA for the CDR3 is TGTGCCAGTAGGCCGGGACAGACACTTAACTATGGCTACACCTTC. It specifies CASRPGQTLNYGYTF.

This chain links TRBV6-1 with TRBJ2-6, with 8 bases fitting TRBD2. In germline, CDR1 is MNHNS, CDR2 SASEGT. The CDR3 contains 16 residues. V was clipped by 1 base and J by 2 bases; unmatched bases: 1. The CDR3 region is CASSEDGGAGANVLTF. Here the CDR3 DNA reads TGTGCCAGCAGTGAAGACGGGGGGGCTGGGGCCAACGTCCTGACTTTC.

The rearrangement links TRBV19 to TRBJ2-3; tentative D call: TRBD2 (7 bases). Between the trimmed V and J ends, which lost 7 bases and 4 bases, there was a span of 21 bases. Germline loops: CDR1 LNHDA, CDR2 SQIVND (reference sequence). This CDR3 is 16 amino acids long. The CDR3 protein is CASTTGRGEWADTQYF. CDR3 in DNA: TGTGCCAGTACCACGGGGAGGGGGGAGTGGGCAGATACGCAGTATTTT.

The CDR3 region is CASSFFDGSGNQPQHF. CDR3 coding DNA: TGTGCCAGCAGTTTCTTCGATGGTTCAGGAAATCAGCCCCAGCATTTT. The rearrangement links TRBV28 to TRBJ1-5; D is undetermined. Germline loops: CDR1 MDHEN, CDR2 SYDVKM. The ends were cut back, 3 bases at V and 4 bases at J, with 16 bases in the middle. This CDR3 contains 16 residues.

The V gene is TRBV6-5, the J gene TRBJ1-2; 7 bases are shared with TRBD1. With 6 bases clipped from V and 8 bases from J, the junction kept 6 bases outside the gene matches. This CDR3 has 12 residues. The germline CDR1 and CDR2 sequences are MNHEY and SVGAGI. The CDR3: CASSTGVLGYTF. The DNA for the CDR3 is TGTGCCAGCAGCACAGGGGTACTCGGCTACACCTTC.

This chain uses TRBV14 with TRBJ1-1; 7 bases match TRBD1. Looked up from germline, CDR1 is SGHDN and CDR2 is FVKESK. There are 17 residues in the CDR3. The J segment lost 10 bases and the V segment lost 5 bases, leaving 22 bases of the junction unmatched. CDR3 amino acids: CASSSTLQTGPWAGAFF. CDR3 bases: TGTGCCAGCAGCTCCACCCTTCAGACAGGGCCTTGGGCGGGAGCTTTCTTT.

The chain combines TRBV2 with TRBJ1-5; D is possibly TRBD1 (5 bases). The CDR3 totals 13 residues. V lost 8 bases and J lost 5, with 13 bases in between. The germline gives CDR1 SNHLY, CDR2 FYNNEI. CDR3 sequence reads: CASGERGHQPQHF. The DNA of the CDR3 is TGTGCCAGCGGGGAGCGGGGCCATCAGCCCCAGCATTTT.

The genes are TRBV10-3 and TRBJ2-7; TRBD1 agrees at 7 bases. V lost 5 bases to trimming and J lost 4 bases; unmatched junction nucleotides: 11. The germline V gene has CDR1 ENHRY and CDR2 SYGVKD. The CDR3 extends over 15 amino acids. CDR3 nucleotide sequence: TGTGCCATCAGTTCCGAAGACAGGGCGACGTACGAGCAGTACTTC. Protein: CAISSEDRATYEQYF.

CDR3 DNA sequence: TGTGCCAGCAGCTTAGTGACAGGGAGGTACAATGAGCAGTTCTTC. Protein: CASSLVTGRYNEQFF. The chain recombines TRBV11-2 with TRBJ2-1; D perhaps matches TRBD1 (7 bases). V lost 1 base, J lost 4 bases, and 11 bases lay in between. Germline loops: CDR1 SGHAT, CDR2 FQNNGV. The CDR3 contains 15 residues.

This chain uses TRBV9 with TRBJ2-3; D may be TRBD2 (5 bases). The germline V and J ends were trimmed by 3 bases and 5 bases, with 16 bases remaining between them. This CDR3 spans 15 amino acids. Per germline, CDR1 SGDLS and CDR2 YYNGEE. The CDR3 here is CASSAPGKVRDTQYF. In DNA form, the CDR3 reads TGTGCCAGCAGCGCCCCCGGGAAAGTGCGAGATACGCAGTATTTT.

This sequence joins TRBV3-1 (or the pseudogene TRBV3-2) and TRBJ1-2, with D tentatively TRBD1 (6 bases). V lost 4 bases and J lost 8, with 14 bases in between. This CDR3 is built from 13 residues. Germline V gene data show CDR1 as LGHDT and CDR2 as YNNKEL (reference sequence). In nucleotides, the CDR3 is TGTGCCAGCAGCCCCGCAGGGGCGGTAGGCTACACCTTC. Translation gives CASSPAGAVGYTF.

CDR3 residues: CAWGTSTNEQFF. CDR3 nucleotides: TGTGCCTGGGGGACTAGTACCAATGAGCAGTTCTTC. The V and J genes are TRBV30 and TRBJ2-1; 8 bases are shared with TRBD2. Germline CDR1 is GTSNPN and CDR2 is SVGIG (reference sequence). The CDR3 is 12 residues long. V trimming: 5 bases; J trimming: 6 bases; junction bases outside the gene matches: 3.

The chain is built from TRBV10-3 and TRBJ2-7; D is perhaps TRBD1 (5 bases). Germline values: CDR1 ENHRY, CDR2 SYGVKD. Trimming took off 2 bases at V and 5 bases at J, with 19 bases between the two ends. This CDR3 comprises 16 residues. The CDR3: CAISEGSTGVRNEQYF. In DNA, the CDR3 is TGTGCCATCAGTGAGGGAAGCACAGGCGTGAGGAACGAGCAGTACTTC.

The chain uses TRBV7-9 and TRBJ2-1; 8 bases match TRBD1. Losses at the gene ends were 0 bases for V and 5 bases for J; bases not matched to a gene: 6. Germline V gene lookup returns CDR1 SEHNR and CDR2 FQNEAQ (reference sequence). The CDR3 is 16 amino acids. The CDR3 DNA reads as TGTGCCAGCAGCTTAGCCCGGCAGGGGGCCGACAATGAGCAGTTCTTC. This translates into CASSLARQGADNEQFF.

The chain is built from TRBV28 and TRBJ1-4, with D uncertain. CDR3 length: 15 residues. The germline CDR1 and CDR2 sequences are MDHEN and SYDVKM. Trimming left V 1 base short and J 7 bases short, with 13 bases between. The CDR3 nucleotides read TGTGCCAGCAGTTTATTGACGGGAGAAAGTGAAAAACTGTTTTTT. It encodes CASSLLTGESEKLFF. The entire variable domain, with the rest obtained from reference TRBV28 and TRBJ1-4, is as follows: DVKVTQSSRYLVKRTGEKVFLECVQDMDHENMFWYRQDPGLGLRLIYFSYDVKMKEKGDIPEGYSVSREKKERFSLILESASTNQTSMYLCASSLLTGESEKLFFGSGTQLSVL.

The chain couples TRBV5-1 to TRBJ1-2; 7 bases match TRBD1. Germline CDR1 SGHRS, CDR2 YFSETQ. Losses at the gene ends were 4 bases for V and 0 bases for J; bases not matched to a gene: 6. CDR3 length equals 15 residues. CDR3 region: CASSPRQGPNYGYTF. CDR3 nucleotide sequence: TGCGCCAGCAGCCCCAGACAGGGCCCTAACTATGGCTACACCTTC.

The V call is TRBV5-1, the J call TRBJ2-5; D is perhaps TRBD1 (6 bases). V lost 2 bases and J 2 bases, leaving 10 bases between the germline ends. The length of the CDR3 is 14 residues. Germline CDR1 reads SGHRS; CDR2 reads YFSETQ. The CDR3 DNA reads as TGCGCCAGCAGCTTACAGGGCTCTCAAGAGACCCAGTACTTC. Translation gives CASSLQGSQETQYF.

Here the CDR3 reads CASRSVGSTYNEQFF. The DNA for the CDR3 is TGTGCCAGCAGATCGGTGGGCTCGACCTACAATGAGCAGTTCTTC. The genes are TRBV6-5 and TRBJ2-1; D is ambiguous. Germline-derived CDR1 and CDR2 are MNHEY and SVGAGI. The CDR3 is 15 amino acids. V lost 6 bases and J lost 2, with 14 bases in between.

The rearrangement links TRBV6-1 to TRBJ1-1; D unclear. The germline CDR1 and CDR2 sequences are MNHNS and SASEGT. The V and J ends lost 2 bases and 3 bases respectively, with 13 bases between them. The CDR3 runs 15 residues. This CDR3 is CASSEPAGFYTEAFF. The CDR3, as DNA: TGTGCCAGCAGTGAACCCGCCGGTTTCTACACTGAAGCTTTCTTT.

The J gene is TRBJ2-7, the V gene TRBV7-9; D may be TRBD2 (5 bases). Germline V gene data show CDR1 as SEHNR and CDR2 as FQNEAQ (reference sequence). The CDR3 length is 14 residues. The ends were cut back, 1 base at V and 5 bases at J, with 12 bases in the middle. The chain's CDR3 is CASSLGGSWNEQYF. The CDR3 DNA is TGTGCCAGCAGCTTAGGTGGGAGTTGGAACGAGCAGTACTTC.

The chain uses TRBV4-1 and TRBJ1-2; 8 bases fit TRBD1. The CDR3 loop spans 15 amino acids. V was pared by 0 bases and J by 6 bases, with 6 bases of the junction left unmatched. Germline V CDR1 and CDR2: MGHRA, YSYEKL. CDR3 DNA sequence: TGCGCCAGCAGCCAAGATATCGACAGGGGTGATGGCTACACCTTC. Translating gives CASSQDIDRGDGYTF.

The rearrangement uses TRBV6-6 and TRBJ2-7; D perhaps matches TRBD1 (6 bases). This CDR3 contains 14 residues. Trimming pared 0 bases from V and 0 bases from J, leaving 6 bases between. CDR1 MNHNY and CDR2 SVGAGI come from the germline V gene (reference sequence). CDR3 loop: CASSYSDSSYEQYF. Here the CDR3 DNA reads TGTGCCAGCAGTTACTCGGACAGCTCCTACGAGCAGTACTTC.

V is TRBV10-3 and J is TRBJ1-1; D may be TRBD1 (5 bases). In germline, CDR1 is ENHRY, CDR2 SYGVKD. Between the trimmed V and J ends, which lost 8 bases and 1 base, there was a span of 14 bases. The CDR3 totals 14 residues. The CDR3 sequence: CAIAGELTNTEAFF. Here the CDR3 DNA reads TGTGCCATCGCGGGGGAATTAACGAACACTGAAGCTTTCTTT.

V usage is TRBV5-4 and J usage is TRBJ2-2, with D possibly being TRBD1 (6 bases). Germline V gene lookup returns CDR1 SGHNT and CDR2 YYREEE (reference sequence). The V gene lost 2 bases and the J gene lost 6 bases, with 11 bases spanning the gap. The CDR3 runs to 14 residues. The CDR3: CASSFRTDAGELFF. CDR3 in DNA: TGTGCCAGCAGCTTCCGGACAGACGCCGGGGAGCTGTTTTTT.

CDR3 amino acids: CASSQERRSAPLRQYF. Written as DNA, the CDR3 is TGTGCCAGCAGCCAAGAGAGGAGGAGTGCCCCTCTTAGGCAGTACTTC. V is TRBV14 and J is TRBJ2-7; D is perhaps TRBD2 (5 bases). Germline V lookup: CDR1 SGHDN, CDR2 FVKESK. Trimming removed 0 bases from V and 9 bases from J, with 21 bases in between. The CDR3 spans 16 residues.

The gene calls are TRBV7-8 and TRBJ2-4, with TRBD2 matching 8 bases. Germline values: CDR1 SGHVS, CDR2 FQNEAQ. Unmatched junction bases numbered 11, after V lost 1 base and J lost 0 bases. This CDR3 region has 19 residues. The CDR3 is CASSLDPPVLAEAKNIQYF. In nucleotides, the CDR3 is TGTGCCAGCAGCTTAGATCCTCCGGTACTAGCGGAAGCCAAAAACATTCAGTACTTC.

The chain carries TRBV4-3 and TRBJ2-1; the D is unclear. This CDR3 has 14 residues. V shed 4 bases and J shed 9 bases, with 16 bases lying between them. CDR1 and CDR2 (germline): LGHNA, YSLEER. CDR3 in DNA: TGCGCCAGCAGCCGCATTTCCCAGGATAGTGAGCAGTTCTTC. Translation: CASSRISQDSEQFF.

The genes are TRBV7-3 and TRBJ2-7, with 13 bases lining up with TRBD2. Germline CDR1 is SGHTA and CDR2 is FQGTGA. This CDR3 spans 19 amino acids. Losses at the gene ends were 4 bases for V and 3 bases for J; bases not matched to a gene: 15. The CDR3 region is CASSSDREQGTSGIYEQYF. As DNA, the CDR3 is TGTGCCAGCAGCTCGGACAGGGAGCAGGGGACTAGCGGGATCTACGAGCAGTACTTC. Together with reference TRBV7-3 and TRBJ2-7, the CDR3 gives the full variable domain: GAGVSQTPSNKVTEKGKYVELRCDPISGHTALYWYRQSLGQGPEFLIYFQGTGAADDSGLPNDRFFAVRPEGSVSTLKIQRTERGDSAVYLCASSSDREQGTSGIYEQYFGPGTRLTVT.

This rearrangement joins TRBV11-3 to TRBJ2-1; D gene ambiguous. CDR3 length equals 13 residues. V dropped 0 bases and J dropped 8 bases, with 8 bases sitting between them. Germline CDR1 and CDR2: SGHNT and YENEEA. CDR3 residues: CASSLDLADEQFF. The DNA of the CDR3 is TGTGCCAGCAGCTTAGATCTGGCGGATGAGCAGTTCTTC.

This sequence joins TRBV19 and TRBJ1-2; maybe TRBD1 (5 bases). Trimming pared 5 bases from V and 6 bases from J, leaving 16 bases between. The germline V gene encodes CDR1 LNHDA and CDR2 SQIVND (reference sequence). This CDR3 is built from 14 residues. The CDR3 DNA reads as TGTGCCAGTAGTCCGCCTGGGGGGTTCAATGGCTACACCTTC. It yields the protein CASSPPGGFNGYTF.